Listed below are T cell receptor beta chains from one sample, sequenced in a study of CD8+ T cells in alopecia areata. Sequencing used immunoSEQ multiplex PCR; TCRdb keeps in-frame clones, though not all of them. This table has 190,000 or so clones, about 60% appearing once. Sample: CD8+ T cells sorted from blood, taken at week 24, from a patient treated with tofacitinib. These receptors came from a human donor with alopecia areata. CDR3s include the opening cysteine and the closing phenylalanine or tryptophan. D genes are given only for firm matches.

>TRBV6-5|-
CASSYSTTGELFF
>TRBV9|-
CASSGGRSYGYTF
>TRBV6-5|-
CASSYGRGTFF
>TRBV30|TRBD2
CAWSVSASGPTDTQYF
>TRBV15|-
CATSRVMGGSEKLFF
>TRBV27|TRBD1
CASSMDRGNQPQHF
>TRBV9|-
CASSAGGGTNQPQHF
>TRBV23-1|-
CASSQFRDTPGGNTEAFF
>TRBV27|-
CASRAQETQYF
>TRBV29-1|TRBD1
CSVEPGQKVYGYTF
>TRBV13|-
CASSLGKQANYGYTF
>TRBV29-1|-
CSVSSNEQFF
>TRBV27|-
CASTLWAGGTETFF
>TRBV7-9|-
CAPDSGEKLFF
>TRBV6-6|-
CASRSPGQNTGELFF
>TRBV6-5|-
CASSWKGPYGYTF
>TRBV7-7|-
CASSPINDMNTEAFF
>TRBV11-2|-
CASSLSGVEAFF
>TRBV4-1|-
CASSPDKGIGVTDTQYF
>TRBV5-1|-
CASTIGAPGRYEQYF
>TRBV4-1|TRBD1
CASSQGRDSGELFF
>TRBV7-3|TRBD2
CASSGSGGTEQFF
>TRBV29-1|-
CSVRFRFRETQYF
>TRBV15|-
CATSTRDLQETQYF
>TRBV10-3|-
CAIRGGLESNQPQHF
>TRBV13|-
CASSLGRGSGYEQYF
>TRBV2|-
CAGLDANYGYTF
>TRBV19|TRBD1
CASSPTGGSYGYTF
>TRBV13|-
CASSQVSYDREQFF
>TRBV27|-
CASSYPGANVLTF
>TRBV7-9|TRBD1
CASSSQGVNQPQHF